The 2 T cell receptor beta chains below come from one sample, sequenced in a study of blood T cell repertoires in COVID-19. TCRdb keeps only in-frame clones here, not all; method: immunoSEQ multiplex PCR. Altogether some 94,000 clones are present, 87% being singletons, with the ten largest covering approximately 15%. The sample was peripheral blood. The source of these receptors is a human donor in a cohort sampled during active COVID-19.

This clone was recorded only once. The chain employs TRBV28 and TRBJ1-3; perhaps TRBD1 as D (5 bases). The CDR3 totals 15 residues. Germline CDR1 and CDR2: MDHEN and SYDVKM. Trimming removed 5 bases at V and 4 bases at J, with 15 bases between. In nucleotides, the CDR3 is TGTGCCAGCAGTCCCCCCACAGGTCTCGGAAACACCATATATTTT. It is translated as CASSPPTGLGNTIYF.

The chain uses TRBV7-2 and TRBJ2-6; maybe TRBD1 (5 bases). The CDR3 consists of 16 residues. Germline V gene sequence: CDR1 SGHTA, CDR2 FQGNSA. The V and J ends lost 2 bases and 0 bases respectively, with 8 bases between them. The CDR3 here is CASSLQGTSGANVLTF. In nucleotides, the CDR3 is TGTGCCAGCAGCTTACAGGGAACCTCTGGGGCCAACGTCCTGACTTTC.